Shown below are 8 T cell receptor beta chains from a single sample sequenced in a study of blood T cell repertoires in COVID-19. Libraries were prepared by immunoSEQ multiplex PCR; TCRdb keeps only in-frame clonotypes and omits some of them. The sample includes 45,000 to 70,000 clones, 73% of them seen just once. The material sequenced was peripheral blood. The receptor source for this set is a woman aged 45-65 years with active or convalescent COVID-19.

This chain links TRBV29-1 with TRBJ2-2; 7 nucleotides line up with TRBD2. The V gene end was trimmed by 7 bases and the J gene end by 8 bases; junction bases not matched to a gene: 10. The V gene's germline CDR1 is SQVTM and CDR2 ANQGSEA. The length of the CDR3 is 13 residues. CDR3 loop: CSARTSQAGELFF. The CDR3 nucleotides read TGCAGCGCTCGGACTAGTCAGGCGGGGGAGCTGTTTTTT.

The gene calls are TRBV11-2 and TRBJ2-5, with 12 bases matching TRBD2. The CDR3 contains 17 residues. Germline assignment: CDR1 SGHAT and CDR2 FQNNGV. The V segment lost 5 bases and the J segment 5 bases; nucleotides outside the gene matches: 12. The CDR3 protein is CASSNGLAGLRGETQYF. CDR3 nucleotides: TGTGCCAGCAGCAACGGACTAGCGGGATTGAGGGGGGAGACCCAGTACTTC.

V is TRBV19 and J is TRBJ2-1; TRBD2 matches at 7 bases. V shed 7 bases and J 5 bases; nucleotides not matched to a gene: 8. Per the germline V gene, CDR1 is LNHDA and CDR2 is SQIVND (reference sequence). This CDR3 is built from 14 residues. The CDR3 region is CASNMAGANNEQFF. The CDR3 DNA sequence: TGTGCCAGTAACATGGCGGGAGCTAACAATGAGCAGTTCTTC.

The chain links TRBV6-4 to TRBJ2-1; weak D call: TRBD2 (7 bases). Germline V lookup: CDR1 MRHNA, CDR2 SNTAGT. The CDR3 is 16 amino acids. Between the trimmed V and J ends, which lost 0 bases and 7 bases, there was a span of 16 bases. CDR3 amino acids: CASSDSGRAGENEQFF. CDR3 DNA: TGTGCCAGCAGTGACTCGGGGAGGGCAGGGGAAAATGAGCAGTTCTTC.

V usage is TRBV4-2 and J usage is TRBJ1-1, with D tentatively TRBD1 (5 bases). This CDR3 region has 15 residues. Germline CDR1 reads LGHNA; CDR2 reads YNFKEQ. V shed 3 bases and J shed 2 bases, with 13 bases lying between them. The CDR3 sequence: CASSHGGTGNTEAFF. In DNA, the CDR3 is TGTGCCAGCAGCCACGGGGGGACGGGAAACACTGAAGCTTTCTTT.

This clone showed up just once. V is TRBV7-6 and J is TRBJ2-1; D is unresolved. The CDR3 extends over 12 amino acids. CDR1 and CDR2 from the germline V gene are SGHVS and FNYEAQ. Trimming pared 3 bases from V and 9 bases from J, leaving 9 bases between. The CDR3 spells CASSLQFGEQFF. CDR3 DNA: TGTGCCAGCAGCTTGCAATTCGGTGAGCAGTTCTTC. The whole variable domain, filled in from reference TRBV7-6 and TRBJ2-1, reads GAGVSQSPRYKVTKRGQDVALRCDPISGHVSLYWYRQALGQGPEFLTYFNYEAQQDKSGLPNDRFSAERPEGSISTLTIQRTEQRDSAMYRCASSLQFGEQFFGPGTRLTVL.

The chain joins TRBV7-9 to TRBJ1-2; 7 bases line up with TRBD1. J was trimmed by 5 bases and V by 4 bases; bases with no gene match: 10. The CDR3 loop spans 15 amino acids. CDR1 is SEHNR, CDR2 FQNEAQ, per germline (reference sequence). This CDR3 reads CASSSRDSRGYGYTF. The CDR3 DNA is TGTGCCAGCAGCTCCCGGGACAGCCGTGGGTATGGCTACACCTTC.

The CDR3 DNA reads as TGTGCCAGCAGCTTAACGACTAGCGGAACTAGCACAGATACGCAGTATTTT. This sequence encodes CASSLTTSGTSTDTQYF. V usage is TRBV11-3 and J usage is TRBJ2-3, with 9 bases lining up with TRBD2. Germline V gene data show CDR1 as SGHNT and CDR2 as YENEEA. J was trimmed by 0 bases and V by 2 bases; bases with no gene match: 6. CDR3 length equals 17 residues.